This T cell receptor beta chain was captured by sequencing in a study of cytomegalovirus exposure and HLA in healthy donors. At the level of the study: In a later analysis, it was reported that the roughly 120 validation repertoires had been produced on the same platform as the 500 to 750 repertoires belonging to the first cohort.

Only in-frame clones appear in the TCRdb table, and some are missing; sequencing was by immunoSEQ multiplex PCR. The sample lists around 350,000 clones, 86% seen once, with 0.83% in the top ten. V lost 8 bases and J lost 6; bases outside the gene matches: 8. From germline, CDR1 is MDHEN and CDR2 SYDVKM. There are 14 residues in the CDR3. V and J are TRBV28 and TRBJ1-5; 9 nucleotides align to TRBD1. This TCR was recovered from a woman aged 18-29 years in good health and CMV-seronegative. Sequencing was carried out using PBMCs. The CDR3 coding sequence is TGTGCCAGCGCACCGGGACAGGGAGGTCAGCCCCAGCATTTT. Translating it yields CASAPGQGGQPQHF.